This TCR beta chain was captured in a study of blood T cell repertoires in COVID-19. Produced via immunoSEQ multiplex PCR; TCRdb's table is partial and in-frame only. The sample carries around 140,000 clones, around 87% recorded once. This clone was found a few times. V was shortened by 3 bases and J by 4 bases, with 32 bases between the two germline ends. From germline, CDR1 is SGHNT and CDR2 YYREEE (reference sequence). This CDR3 comprises 20 residues. This clonotype was sampled from a man aged 65 to 79 with active COVID-19. The chain uses TRBV5-4 and TRBJ2-7; possibly TRBD2 for D (7 bases). Input material: peripheral blood. The CDR3 DNA follows: TGTGCCAGCAGCTCTGGGGGCGGGACTACTACTTCGGGGCTAGGGTACGAGCAGTACTTC. Its translation is CASSSGGGTTTSGLGYEQYF.